This T cell receptor (beta chain) was sequenced for a study of cytomegalovirus exposure and HLA in healthy donors. This clone was seen a few times. A multiplex PCR was run with 60 Vbeta primers and 13 Jbeta primers. Clones were sequenced by immunoSEQ multiplex PCR, and TCRdb holds only the in-frame ones, with some missing. This table has around 63,000 clones, about 71% appearing once. Sequencing was done on a sample of PBMCs. The receptor comes from a man in his sixties in good health and CMV-seropositive.

The CDR3 DNA is TGTGCCAGCAGCTTCGGACTAGCTTTCTCCTACAATGAGCAGTTCTTC. As protein: CASSFGLAFSYNEQFF. The rearrangement uses TRBV7-9 and TRBJ2-1; 8 bases map to TRBD2. Trimming at V came to 3 bases and at J to 0 bases, leaving 4 bases not matched to a gene. The germline V gene has CDR1 SEHNR and CDR2 FQNEAQ (reference sequence). This CDR3 spans 16 amino acids.